The following is a T cell receptor beta chain sequence with its context. The clone's antigen remains unknown. The input lacks base qualities; no much larger clone sits a single base away. This specimen belongs to a study of shared clonotypes between healthy human individuals (TCRdb year 2020). About the investigation overall: The cohort comprised two women and a few men aged 18 to 49 years. Each donor's leukapheresis produced roughly between about 0.9 and 9.5 billion PBMCs. For each donor, CD4 naive and CD4 memory were each run on three plates, CD8 naive on two plates, and CD8 memory on one plate. Different laboratories and diverse techniques were used to prepare libraries and sequence TCR repertoires, to increase sequencing depth and limit assay-specific biases. Blood TCR repertoires of roughly 5 healthy adults were deeply sequenced to estimate repertoire size and the extent of clonotype sharing between individuals.

Using the deep immunoSEQ assay, TCR CDR3 regions were amplified from genomic DNA by multiplex PCR. For each cell subset, the extracted genomic DNA was distributed evenly across all wells of several immunoSEQ 96-well plates, and each plate served as one replicate. Each replicate PCR for sorted subsets received about 210 ng genomic DNA, equal to about 30,000 T cell genomes. Purified libraries were measured with a Qubit 3.0 fluorometer, size-checked on a Bioanalyzer 2100, and measured again with the KAPA Library Quantification kit. Every immunoSEQ 96-well plate was sequenced on a dedicated single-read 150-cycle Illumina NextSeq 550 flow cell. For the original study's pipeline: Because the immunoSEQ output included only junctional sequences and no quality scores, the filtering could not be the same as the filtering used for full-length reads. To assign V/J genes and CDR3, sequences were annotated against IMGT germline references using PyIR, a Python wrapper for IgBLAST v1.9. Any read was removed if the V/J assignment was weak (E-value above 1e-6), the CDR3 was missing, or the read contained stop codons, out-of-frame junctions, or ambiguous translated residues. V3J clonotypes were defined as sequences sharing an identical inferred V gene, J gene, and CDR3 amino acid sequence. Percentage overlap between repertoires was computed as shared unique clonotypes divided by the size of the smaller repertoire. Three approaches were used to assess repertoire richness: RTK rarefaction, the Chao1 estimator, and Recon v2.1 estimates of unobserved clonotypes. OLGA was used to compute generation probabilities for all TCRbeta clonotypes that the gDNA method yielded from a handful of donors. TCRdb obtained this table from immuneACCESS and retained in-frame rearrangements with V and J assigned. These tables miss some clones; where compared with another copy, unresolved V genes account for less than half of the shortfall, and the remainder is unexplained. V and J calls and clone size are given by that table; D and trimming were obtained from the DNA. For this sample there are just over 2,000,000 clones; roughly 94% appear just once. The top ten hold more than 0.1% of the sample.

General findings and caveats noted by the study authors: Naive subsets generally had larger estimated clonotype richness than memory subsets. Higher generation probabilities were observed for clonotypes shared by all four sorted-subset donors than for non-shared clonotypes. The small number of donors limited the genetic and exposure-history diversity represented. Sampling was restricted to blood, and TCR repertoires in tissues likely differ from the TCR repertoires found in blood. Even with the large sequencing depth, rarefaction of the sorted-subset datasets indicated that sequencing was incomplete. Sharing across a few donors was observed for roughly 5% of naive CD4, under 4% of naive CD8, 2% to 2.5% of memory CD4, and less than 0.45% of memory CD8 clonotypes. Pairwise subsampling indicated that sequencing depth was expected to affect the degree of clonotype sharing among donors.

The donors were healthy, HIV-negative adults who had no recently reported acute infections or vaccinations. Every donor was a Caucasian adult residing in Nashville, Tennessee, USA. CD4+ T cells were enriched by magnetic negative selection; naive cells were then positively selected on CD45RA, and the negative fraction formed the memory subset. Blood was collected by leukapheresis, and PBMCs were isolated by Ficoll-Histopaque density gradient centrifugation and then cryopreserved in liquid nitrogen vapor phase. Analytical flow cytometry was used to check the purity and quantity of each magnetically sorted T cell population. Genomic DNA was isolated from every sorted fraction and measured by UV absorbance on a Nanodrop 2000c. Trimming at the junction amounts to 3 bases on V and 5 bases on J, and the germline ends lie 18 bases apart. Including the terminal cysteine and phenylalanine, the CDR3 comprises 15 residues. The read is trimmed to its CDR3 DNA, 45 bases read in frame from base 1. Reading the germline V gene gives CDR1 SGDLS and CDR2 YYNGEE.

The rearranged chain carries TRBV9 and TRBJ2-7; the D call is possibly TRBD1 or TRBD2, each sharing 5 bases. The source material was naive CD4+ T cells sorted from blood. This specimen's cell subset or site label, interpreted: CD45RA+ positively selected. This TCR derives from a young man in good health. The DNA sequence is TGTGCCAGCAGCGGACCCGGGACGCCTTCCGACGAGCAGTACTTC. This codes for CASSGPGTPSDEQYF.